The 2 T cell receptor beta chains reported below all come from one sample, sequenced in a study of control samples from healthy donors and cancer patients. The data were produced by immunoSEQ multiplex PCR, yet TCRdb's version contains in-frame clones alone and is incomplete. The repertoire holds 110,000 to 150,000 clones, about nine tenths seen once, with over 4.5% in the top ten. Sequencing was carried out using blood. The receptors were gathered from a man aged 30 to 39 in good health.

This clone turned up a few times. The V call is TRBV20-1, the J call TRBJ2-7, with D perhaps being TRBD1 or TRBD2 (5 bases each). V gave up 3 bases and J gave up 3 bases, with 9 bases separating them. Germline V CDR1 and CDR2: DFQATT, SNEGSKA (reference sequence). The CDR3 totals 12 residues. The CDR3 nucleotides read TGCAGTGCTAGTTCTGGGGGCTACGAGCAGTACTTC. As protein: CSASSGGYEQYF.

The chain couples TRBV19 to TRBJ1-2; a possible D gene is TRBD1 (6 bases). Trimming stripped 1 base from V and 2 bases from J, with 17 bases between. This CDR3 has 17 residues. Germline lookup yields CDR1 LNHDA and CDR2 SQIVND (reference sequence). Here the CDR3 reads CASSIVGDRKDNYGYTF. Written as DNA, the CDR3 is TGTGCCAGTAGTATAGTGGGTGACAGGAAAGACAACTATGGCTACACCTTC.